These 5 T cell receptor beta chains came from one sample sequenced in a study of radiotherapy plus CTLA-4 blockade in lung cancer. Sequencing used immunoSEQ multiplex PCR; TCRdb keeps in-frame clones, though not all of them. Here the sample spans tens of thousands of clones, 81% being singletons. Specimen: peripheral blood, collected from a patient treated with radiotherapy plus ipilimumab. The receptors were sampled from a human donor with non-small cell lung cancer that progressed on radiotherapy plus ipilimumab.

The CDR3 loop reads CASSFRLAGGGAEQFF. The CDR3 DNA reads as TGCGCCAGCAGCTTCCGACTAGCGGGGGGAGGAGCTGAGCAGTTCTTC. J is TRBJ2-1 and V is TRBV5-1; 13 bases are shared with TRBD2. CDR3 size: 16 residues. The junction had 8 bases not matched to a gene; V was cut back by 2 bases and J by 9 bases. From germline, CDR1 is SGHRS and CDR2 YFSETQ.

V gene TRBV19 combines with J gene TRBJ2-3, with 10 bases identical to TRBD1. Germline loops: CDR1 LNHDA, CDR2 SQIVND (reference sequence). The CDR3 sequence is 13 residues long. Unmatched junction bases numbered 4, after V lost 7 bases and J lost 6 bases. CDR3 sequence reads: CASTGQGGDTQYF. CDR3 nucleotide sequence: TGTGCCAGTACCGGACAGGGGGGGGATACGCAGTATTTT.

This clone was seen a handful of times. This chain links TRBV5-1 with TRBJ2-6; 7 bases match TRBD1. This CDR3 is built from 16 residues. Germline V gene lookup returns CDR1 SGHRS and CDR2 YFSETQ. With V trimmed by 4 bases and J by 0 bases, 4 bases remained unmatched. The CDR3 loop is CASSTGQPSGANVLTF. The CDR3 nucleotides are TGCGCCAGCAGCACGGGACAGCCCTCTGGGGCCAACGTCCTGACTTTC.

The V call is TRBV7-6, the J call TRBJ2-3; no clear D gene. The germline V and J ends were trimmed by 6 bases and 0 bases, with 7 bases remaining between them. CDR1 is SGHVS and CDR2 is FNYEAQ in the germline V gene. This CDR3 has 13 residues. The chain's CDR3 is CASSQISTDTQYF. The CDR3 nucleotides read TGTGCCAGCAGTCAAATTAGCACAGATACGCAGTATTTT.

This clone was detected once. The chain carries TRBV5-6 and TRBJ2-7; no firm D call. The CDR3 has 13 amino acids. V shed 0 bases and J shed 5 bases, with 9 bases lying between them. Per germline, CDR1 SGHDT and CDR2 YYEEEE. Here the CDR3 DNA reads TGTGCCAGCAGCTTGGCCAGTGCCCACGAGCAGTACTTC. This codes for CASSLASAHEQYF.